These 13 T cell receptor beta chains came from one sample sequenced in a study of T-cell reconstitution after alpha-beta-depleted transplantation in children. Preparation of the TCRbeta library was carried out with unique molecular identifiers. TCRdb reprocessed the PCR reads via MiXCR and lists one record per CDR3 protein. The sample contains approximately 210,000 distinct CDR3 sequences, about 15% of which appear only once. Source: PBMCs from the stem cell graft donor, taken from the stem cell graft. The receptors come from a human donor who donated a stem cell graft to a child with acute lymphoblastic leukemia.

There are many counts of this clonotype. The chain combines TRBV5-1 with TRBJ2-3, with D uncertain. The CDR3 is 14 residues long. The V end lost 1 base, the J end lost 3 bases, and 9 bases lay between the germline ends. Germline assignment: CDR1 SGHRS and CDR2 YFSETQ. In DNA form, the CDR3 reads TGCGCCAGCAGCTTGACGCCGAATACAGATACGCAGTATTTT. Residues: CASSLTPNTDTQYF.

This clonotype was observed many times. V and J are TRBV5-1 and TRBJ1-1; D is uncertain. The V gene's germline CDR1 is SGHRS and CDR2 YFSETQ. Trimming removed 0 bases from V and 6 bases from J, with 12 bases in between. This CDR3 spans 14 amino acids. CDR3 protein: CASSLDIDKSEAFF. The CDR3 coding sequence is TGCGCCAGCAGCTTGGACATCGACAAATCTGAAGCTTTCTTT.

In this sample, this clonotype turned up a few times. Here the CDR3 reads CAEGQRYSSYSNQPQHF. In DNA form, the CDR3 reads TGTGCGGAGGGGCAGAGATATTCGTCCTATAGCAATCAGCCCCAGCATTTT. The genes are TRBV27 and TRBJ1-5; D perhaps matches TRBD1 (5 bases). Germline V CDR1 and CDR2: MNHEY, SMNVEV (reference sequence). The CDR3 runs to 17 residues.

CDR3 residues: CSAPLQVEAFF. The CDR3 bases are TGCAGTGCACCCCTACAAGTTGAAGCTTTCTTT. This sequence joins TRBV20-1 and TRBJ1-1; D is uncertain. V gave up 6 bases and J gave up 7 bases, with 12 bases separating them. This CDR3 has 11 residues. In germline, CDR1 is DFQATT, CDR2 SNEGSKA (reference sequence).

This clonotype was seen ten or more times. CDR3 sequence (DNA): TGCAGCGTTGCACAGGGGAAGGGAGACGAGCAGTACTTC. Its protein product is CSVAQGKGDEQYF. The chain recombines TRBV29-1 with TRBJ2-7, with 7 nucleotides matching TRBD1. CDR3 length equals 13 residues. CDR1 and CDR2 from the germline V gene are SQVTM and ANQGSEA. The V gene end was trimmed by 4 bases and the J gene end by 5 bases; junction bases not matched to a gene: 8.

The sample holds many counts of this clonotype. The chain joins TRBV6-2 or TRBV6-3 to TRBJ2-7; D might be TRBD1 (6 bases). CDR1 and CDR2 from the germline V gene are MNHEY and SVGEGT. There are 15 residues in the CDR3. V lost 2 bases, J lost 0 bases, and 11 bases lay in between. CDR3: CASSYVGGDSYEQYF. The CDR3 nucleotides read TGTGCCAGCAGTTACGTTGGGGGCGACTCCTACGAGCAGTACTTC.

The chain joins TRBV5-4 to TRBJ2-3; TRBD2 matches at 9 bases. This CDR3 has 16 residues. The V and J ends lost 4 bases and 4 bases, in that order; junction bases with no gene match: 10. CDR1 and CDR2 from the germline V gene are SGHNT and YYREEE (reference sequence). CDR3 nucleotides: TGTGCCAGCAGCAACCCGACCGGGACTAGCCCAGATACGCAGTATTTT. Translating gives CASSNPTGTSPDTQYF.

The sample holds many counts of this clonotype. The chain recombines TRBV6-5 with TRBJ2-7, with D possibly matching TRBD1 (5 bases). CDR3 length: 14 amino acids. Germline loops: CDR1 MNHEY, CDR2 SVGAGI. V was pared by 3 bases and J by 0 bases, with 9 bases between. CDR3 protein: CASSYQGPSYEQYF. The DNA of the CDR3 is TGTGCCAGCAGTTATCAGGGCCCCTCCTACGAGCAGTACTTC.

In its sample, this clonotype was seen many times. The V call is TRBV5-1, the J call TRBJ2-2; 8 bases map to TRBD1. CDR3 size: 18 residues. V gave up 3 bases and J gave up 4 bases; unmatched junction bases: 14. Germline CDR1 and CDR2: SGHRS and YFSETQ. CDR3 sequence (DNA): TGCGCCAGCAGCTCGAAACCTCAGGGGGCTTTTCCCACCGGGGAGCTGTTTTTT. Amino acids: CASSSKPQGAFPTGELFF. The full variable domain, completed using reference TRBV5-1 and TRBJ2-2, is KAGVTQTPRYLIKTRGQQVTLSCSPISGHRSVSWYQQTPGQGLQFLFEYFSETQRNKGNFPGRFSGRQFSNSRSEMNVSTLELGDSALYLCASSSKPQGAFPTGELFFGEGSRLTVL.

The sample holds many counts of this clonotype. The chain combines TRBV6-5 with TRBJ2-3; 10 bases agree with TRBD2. The trim removed 3 bases at V and 4 bases at J, leaving 7 bases unmatched. Germline V lookup: CDR1 MNHEY, CDR2 SVGAGI. This CDR3 is 16 amino acids long. The CDR3 DNA follows: TGTGCCAGCAGTTATCGTACTAGCGGGATTTCAGATACGCAGTATTTT. It yields the protein CASSYRTSGISDTQYF.

This clonotype was counted ten times or more. The genes are TRBV5-1 and TRBJ2-7, with 9 bases that match TRBD2. V lost 2 bases to trimming and J lost 4 bases; unmatched junction nucleotides: 4. Per germline, CDR1 SGHRS and CDR2 YFSETQ. The length of the CDR3 is 14 residues. The CDR3 coding sequence is TGCGCCAGCAGCTTTAGCGGGAGCGGATACGAGCAGTACTTC. As protein: CASSFSGSGYEQYF.

This clonotype has ten or more counts. The chain combines TRBV29-1 with TRBJ2-7; 8 positions match TRBD1. Germline V gene sequence: CDR1 SQVTM, CDR2 ANQGSEA. This CDR3 has 14 residues. With V trimmed by 6 bases and J by 1 base, 8 bases remained unmatched. The CDR3 loop reads CSVSGGRGSYEQYF. CDR3 coding DNA: TGCAGCGTATCAGGGGGCCGTGGATCCTACGAGCAGTACTTC.

This clonotype was seen more than once but under ten times. V is TRBV7-9 and J is TRBJ1-1; no reliable D call. Between the trimmed V and J ends, which lost 2 bases and 1 base, there was a span of 5 bases. The CDR3 is 13 amino acids. Germline CDR1 reads SEHNR; CDR2 reads FQNEAQ (reference sequence). Written as DNA, the CDR3 is TGTGCCAGCAGCTTAATTCCGAACACTGAAGCTTTCTTT. Amino acids: CASSLIPNTEAFF. The whole variable domain, filled in from reference TRBV7-9 and TRBJ1-1, reads DTGVSQNPRHKITKRGQNVTFRCDPISEHNRLYWYRQTLGQGPEFLTYFQNEAQLEKSRLLSDRFSAERPKGSFSTLEIQRTEQGDSAMYLCASSLIPNTEAFFGQGTRLTVV.